The 22 T cell receptor beta chains listed next were all sequenced from one sample in a study of cytomegalovirus exposure and HLA in healthy donors. Vbeta (60) and Jbeta (13) primers were used in the PCR. TCRdb keeps only in-frame clones here, not all; method: immunoSEQ multiplex PCR. The data hold 110,000 or so clones, with approximately 11% observed a single time. Material: PBMCs. Source of these receptors: a man aged 35 to 55 in good health and CMV-seropositive.

This clone was seen a few times. The chain joins TRBV19 to TRBJ2-7, with unresolved D. V was cut by 5 bases and J by 5 bases, with 16 bases left in between. Germline lookup yields CDR1 LNHDA and CDR2 SQIVND (reference sequence). The CDR3 extends over 14 amino acids. The CDR3 coding sequence is TGTGCCAGTAGTCTTTGGCTAGGCGCCGACGAGCAGTACTTC. Protein sequence: CASSLWLGADEQYF.

This clone was observed a few times. The V call is TRBV6-5, the J call TRBJ2-4, with a possible D match to TRBD1 (5 bases). CDR3 size: 13 residues. Per germline, CDR1 MNHEY and CDR2 SVGAGI. The V end lost 2 bases, the J end lost 9 bases, and 11 bases lay between the germline ends. The CDR3: CASSYRGQGIQYF. In DNA form, the CDR3 reads TGTGCCAGCAGTTACAGGGGCCAAGGCATTCAGTACTTC.

This clone turned up a few times. The V call is TRBV5-1, the J call TRBJ2-2, with TRBD2 matching over 10 bases. The CDR3 runs 16 residues. Per the germline V gene, CDR1 is SGHRS and CDR2 is YFSETQ. With 1 base clipped from V and 5 bases from J, the junction kept 5 bases outside the gene matches. The CDR3 DNA is TGCGCCAGCAGCTTGACTAGCGGGATAGGTACCGGGGAGCTGTTTTTT. Translated, it gives CASSLTSGIGTGELFF.

Notes on this clone: This specimen includes other DNA sequences encoding the same CDR3. The chain couples TRBV9 to TRBJ2-3; tentative D call: TRBD2 (6 bases). The CDR3 sequence is 15 residues long. Germline assignment: CDR1 SGDLS and CDR2 YYNGEE. V was shortened by 2 bases and J by 0 bases, with 10 bases between the two germline ends. CDR3 in amino acids: CASSVGGSSTDTQYF. The CDR3 DNA sequence: TGTGCCAGCAGCGTGGGGGGTTCTAGCACAGATACGCAGTATTTT.

Only a few counts were recorded for this clone. This chain uses TRBV30 with TRBJ2-5, with D tentatively TRBD2 (6 bases). V lost 0 bases, J lost 5 bases, and 10 bases lay in between. The CDR3 runs to 13 residues. Germline lookup yields CDR1 GTSNPN and CDR2 SVGIG (reference sequence). The CDR3 nucleotides are TGTGCCTGGAGTGTACGCCTAGCGGAGACCCAGTACTTC. Encoded protein: CAWSVRLAETQYF.

CDR3 sequence reads: CASRTAIGLAGGGPQETQYF. CDR3 sequence (DNA): TGTGCCAGCAGAACCGCAATAGGGCTAGCGGGCGGGGGGCCCCAAGAGACCCAGTACTTC. The chain has TRBV21-1 and TRBJ2-5; the D call in the table, TRBD2, was not verified against the DNA. TRBV21-1 represents a pseudogene. This CDR3 is 20 amino acids long.

The V and J genes are TRBV18 and TRBJ2-7; D possibly corresponds to TRBD2 (6 bases). Deletions cut 1 base from V and 7 bases from J, with 14 bases between. Germline CDR1 is KGHSH and CDR2 is LQKENI. The CDR3 is 14 residues long. The CDR3 here is CASSPLTGEWEQYF. The CDR3 DNA reads TGTGCCAGCTCACCACTGACGGGGGAGTGGGAGCAGTACTTC.

The chain employs TRBV5-1 and TRBJ2-1; maybe TRBD1 (6 bases). This CDR3 is 15 amino acids long. With 0 bases removed from V and 2 bases from J, the gap between germline ends came to 9 bases. CDR1 is SGHRS and CDR2 is YFSETQ in the germline V gene. CDR3 DNA: TGCGCCAGCAGCTTGGGTCAGGGGACCTACAATGAGCAGTTCTTC. Protein: CASSLGQGTYNEQFF.

The chain recombines TRBV4-1 with TRBJ2-1; 9 positions match TRBD1. With 4 bases clipped from V and 4 bases from J, the junction kept 8 bases outside the gene matches. The germline V gene has CDR1 MGHRA and CDR2 YSYEKL. The CDR3 spans 16 residues. The CDR3 bases are TGCGCCAGCAGCCCAGAAGGGACAGGGAAATACAATGAGCAGTTCTTC. Encoded protein: CASSPEGTGKYNEQFF.

The rearrangement links TRBV6-1 to TRBJ1-3; 10 positions agree with TRBD1. In germline, CDR1 is MNHNS, CDR2 SASEGT. The CDR3 consists of 18 residues. The trim removed 2 bases at V and 2 bases at J, leaving 9 bases unmatched. CDR3 sequence (DNA): TGTGCCAGCAGTGAATTTGAGACAGGGGGCACGGCTGGAAACACCATATATTTT. This translates into CASSEFETGGTAGNTIYF.

This clone showed up just a few times. CDR3 sequence (DNA): TGTGCCAGCTCGGGACAGACAGATACGCAGTATTTT. It codes for CASSGQTDTQYF. The chain combines TRBV2 with TRBJ2-3; 7 bases map to TRBD1. The CDR3 is made up of 12 amino acids. Germline V gene lookup returns CDR1 SNHLY and CDR2 FYNNEI. V lost 8 bases and J lost 3; bases outside the gene matches: 2.

The chain is built from TRBV6-1 and TRBJ2-1; 7 bases align to TRBD1. V was clipped by 0 bases and J by 0 bases; unmatched bases: 11. The CDR3 covers 19 residues. CDR1 is MNHNS, CDR2 SASEGT, per germline. CDR3 sequence (DNA): TGTGCCAGCAGTGAAGCGCTTCGAGACAGGGTTCTCTCCTACAATGAGCAGTTCTTC. Its protein product is CASSEALRDRVLSYNEQFF.

The rearrangement links TRBV4-3 to TRBJ2-7, with 8 positions matching TRBD2. The junction had 2 bases not matched to a gene; V was cut back by 1 base and J by 0 bases. Per germline, CDR1 LGHNA and CDR2 YSLEER. The CDR3 covers 15 residues. The DNA for the CDR3 is TGCGCCAGCAGCCAAGGAGCGGGAGTCTCCTACGAGCAGTACTTC. Residues: CASSQGAGVSYEQYF.

The chain is built from TRBV6-6 and TRBJ1-5; D unclear. Between the trimmed V and J ends, which lost 7 bases and 0 bases, there was a span of 16 bases. The CDR3 totals 16 residues. CDR1 is MNHNY, CDR2 SVGAGI, per germline (reference sequence). The CDR3 sequence: CASTPSRGFSNQPQHF. CDR3 in DNA: TGTGCCAGCACCCCCTCACGGGGTTTTAGCAATCAGCCCCAGCATTTT.

This clone was seen a handful of times. This chain's CDR3 is CASSWDRRNQPQHF. The CDR3 nucleotides read TGTGCCAGCAGTTGGGACAGACGCAATCAGCCCCAGCATTTT. The V gene is TRBV6-5, the J gene TRBJ1-5; 7 bases match TRBD1. The CDR3 runs to 14 residues. CDR1 is MNHEY, CDR2 SVGAGI, per germline. With V trimmed by 4 bases and J by 2 bases, 2 bases remained unmatched.

This sequence joins TRBV4-1 and TRBJ2-3; D unclear. Germline V gives CDR1 MGHRA, CDR2 YSYEKL. V was shortened by 0 bases and J by 4 bases, with 5 bases between the two germline ends. The CDR3 is 13 residues long. CDR3 residues: CASSQDSADTQYF. The CDR3 nucleotides are TGCGCCAGCAGCCAAGATTCGGCAGATACGCAGTATTTT.

This clone was counted only a few times. One end of the junction varies from germline; a read error may be responsible. V gene TRBV27 combines with J gene TRBJ1-5; D is uncertain. Germline V gene lookup returns CDR1 MNHEY and CDR2 SMNVEV (reference sequence). This CDR3 has 14 amino acids. The CDR3 reads CASSLSTADQPHHF. DNA for the CDR3: TGTGCCAGCAGTTTAAGCACGGCGGATCAGCCCCACCATTTT.

About this clone: This same CDR3 is encoded by further DNA sequences in the sample. The rearrangement uses TRBV10-3 and TRBJ2-3; 9 positions agree with TRBD2. Per the germline V gene, CDR1 is ENHRY and CDR2 is SYGVKD. Germline trimming cut 10 bases from V and 6 bases from J; bases unmatched to any gene: 5. This CDR3 spans 12 amino acids. The CDR3 loop is CATTTSGDTQYF. CDR3 coding DNA: TGTGCCACCACCACTAGCGGGGATACGCAGTATTTT.

The rearrangement uses TRBV9 and TRBJ1-2, with D hard to call. The CDR3 has 15 amino acids. The germline V and J ends were trimmed by 0 bases and 0 bases, with 9 bases remaining between them. Germline lookup yields CDR1 SGDLS and CDR2 YYNGEE. The CDR3 DNA follows: TGTGCCAGCAGCGTAGGTGCGGAGTCTAACTATGGCTACACCTTC. It encodes CASSVGAESNYGYTF. The variable domain in full, completed from reference TRBV9 and TRBJ1-2, reads DSGVTQTPKHLITATGQRVTLRCSPRSGDLSVYWYQQSLDQGLQFLIQYYNGEERAKGNILERFSAQQFPDLHSELNLSSLELGDSALYFCASSVGAESNYGYTFGSGTRLTVV.

The chain carries TRBV19 and TRBJ1-1, with 8 bases that match TRBD1. J lost 4 bases, V lost 5 bases, and 3 bases had no gene match. The V gene's germline CDR1 is LNHDA and CDR2 SQIVND (reference sequence). The CDR3 is made up of 13 amino acids. The DNA of the CDR3 is TGTGCCAGTAGTGTGACAGGGGCCACTGAAGCTTTCTTT. This encodes CASSVTGATEAFF.

Only a few counts were recorded for this clone. V usage is TRBV5-4 and J usage is TRBJ2-7; D is unclear. Germline lookup yields CDR1 SGHNT and CDR2 YYREEE (reference sequence). The CDR3 spans 11 residues. The V end was cut by 9 bases, the J end by 5 bases, with 12 bases between. This CDR3 is CATRKLHEQYF. CDR3 bases: TGTGCCACCAGGAAACTACACGAGCAGTACTTC.

About this clone itself: An end of the junction differs from the germline gene, which may be a read error. CDR3 protein: CSVESGLTEAFF. DNA of the CDR3: TGCAGCGTTGAGTCAGGGTTAACTGAAGCTTTCTTC. This chain uses TRBV29-1 with TRBJ1-1; TRBD1 is a possible D gene (5 bases). The CDR3 consists of 12 residues. From germline, CDR1 is SQVTM and CDR2 ANQGSEA.